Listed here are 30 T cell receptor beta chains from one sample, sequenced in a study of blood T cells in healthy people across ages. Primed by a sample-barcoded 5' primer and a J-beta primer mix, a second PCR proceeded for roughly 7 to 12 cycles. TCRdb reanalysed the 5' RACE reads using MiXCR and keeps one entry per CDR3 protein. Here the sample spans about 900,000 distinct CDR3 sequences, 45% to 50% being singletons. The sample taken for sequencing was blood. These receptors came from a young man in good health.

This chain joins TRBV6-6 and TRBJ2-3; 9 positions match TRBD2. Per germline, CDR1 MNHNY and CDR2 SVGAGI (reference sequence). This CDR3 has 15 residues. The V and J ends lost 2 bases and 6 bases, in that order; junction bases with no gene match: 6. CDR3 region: CASSYNSGRGDTQYF. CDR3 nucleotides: TGTGCCAGCAGTTACAATAGCGGGAGAGGGGATACGCAGTATTTT.

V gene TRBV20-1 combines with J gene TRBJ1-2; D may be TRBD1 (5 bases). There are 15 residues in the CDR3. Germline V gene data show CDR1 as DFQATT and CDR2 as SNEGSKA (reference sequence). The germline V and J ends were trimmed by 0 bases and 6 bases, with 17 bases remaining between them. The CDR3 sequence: CSARDRGLQGHGYTF. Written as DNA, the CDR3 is TGCAGTGCTAGAGACCGGGGCCTCCAGGGTCATGGCTACACCTTC.

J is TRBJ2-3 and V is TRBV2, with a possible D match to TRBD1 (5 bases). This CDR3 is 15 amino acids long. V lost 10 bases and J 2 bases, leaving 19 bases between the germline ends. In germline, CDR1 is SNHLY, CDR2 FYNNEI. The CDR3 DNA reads TGTGCCACCGCTACATCAGGGATGGCCACAGATACGCAGTATTTT. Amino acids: CATATSGMATDTQYF. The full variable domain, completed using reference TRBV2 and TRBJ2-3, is EPEVTQTPSHQVTQMGQEVILRCVPISNHLYFYWYRQILGQKVEFLVSFYNNEISEKSEIFDDQFSVERPDGSNFTLKIRSTKLEDSAMYFCATATSGMATDTQYFGPGTRLTVL.

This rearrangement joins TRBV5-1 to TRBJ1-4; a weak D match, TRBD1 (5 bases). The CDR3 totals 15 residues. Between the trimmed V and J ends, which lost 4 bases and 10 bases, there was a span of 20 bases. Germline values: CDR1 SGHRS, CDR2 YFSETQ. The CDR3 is CASSPNGGLIGKLFF. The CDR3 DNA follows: TGCGCCAGCAGCCCCAACGGGGGATTGATAGGAAAACTGTTTTTT.

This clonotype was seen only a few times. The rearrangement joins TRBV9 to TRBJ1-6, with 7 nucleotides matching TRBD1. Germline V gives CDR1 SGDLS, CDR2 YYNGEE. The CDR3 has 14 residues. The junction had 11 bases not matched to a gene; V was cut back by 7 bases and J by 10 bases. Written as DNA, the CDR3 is TGTGCCAGCTCTCCCCCAGGGGGGCTGTCACCCCTCCACTTT. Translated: CASSPPGGLSPLHF.

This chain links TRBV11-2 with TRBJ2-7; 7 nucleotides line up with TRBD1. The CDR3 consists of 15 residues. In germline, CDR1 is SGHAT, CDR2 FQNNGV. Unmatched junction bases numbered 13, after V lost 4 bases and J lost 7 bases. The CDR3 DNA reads TGTGCCAGCAGCTCCTCGACAGGGTGGGGGTGGGAGCAGTACTTC. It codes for CASSSSTGWGWEQYF.

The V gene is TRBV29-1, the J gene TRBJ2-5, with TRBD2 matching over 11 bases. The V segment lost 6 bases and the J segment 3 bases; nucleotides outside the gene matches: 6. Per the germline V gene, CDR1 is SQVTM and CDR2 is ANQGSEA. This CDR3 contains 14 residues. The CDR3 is CSVILAGGKETQYF. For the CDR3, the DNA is TGCAGCGTAATCCTAGCGGGAGGAAAAGAGACCCAGTACTTC.

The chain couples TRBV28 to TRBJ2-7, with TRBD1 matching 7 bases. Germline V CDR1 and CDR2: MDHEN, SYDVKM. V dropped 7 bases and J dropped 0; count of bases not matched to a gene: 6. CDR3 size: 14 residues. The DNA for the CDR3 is TGTGCCAGCAACTGGGACAGAAGCTCCTACGAGCAGTACTTC. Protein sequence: CASNWDRSSYEQYF.

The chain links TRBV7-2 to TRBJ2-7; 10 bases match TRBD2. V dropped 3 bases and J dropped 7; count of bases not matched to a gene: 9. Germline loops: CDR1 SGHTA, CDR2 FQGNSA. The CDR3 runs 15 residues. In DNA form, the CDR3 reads TGTGCCAGCAGCTTCACTAGCGGGGAGCTCAATGAGCAGTACTTC. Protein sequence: CASSFTSGELNEQYF.

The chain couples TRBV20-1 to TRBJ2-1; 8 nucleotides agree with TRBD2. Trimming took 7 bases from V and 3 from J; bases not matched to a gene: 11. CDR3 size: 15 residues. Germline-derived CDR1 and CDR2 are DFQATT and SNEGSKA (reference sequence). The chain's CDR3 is CSVPDSGELYNEQFF. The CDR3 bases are TGCAGTGTTCCGGATAGCGGGGAGCTCTACAATGAGCAGTTCTTC.

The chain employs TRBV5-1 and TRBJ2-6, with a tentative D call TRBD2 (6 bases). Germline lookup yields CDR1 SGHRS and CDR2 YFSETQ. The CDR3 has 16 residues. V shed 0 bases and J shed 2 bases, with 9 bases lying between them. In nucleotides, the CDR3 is TGCGCCAGCAGCTTGGCGCGGGAAACTGGGGCCAACGTCCTGACTTTC. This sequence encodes CASSLARETGANVLTF.

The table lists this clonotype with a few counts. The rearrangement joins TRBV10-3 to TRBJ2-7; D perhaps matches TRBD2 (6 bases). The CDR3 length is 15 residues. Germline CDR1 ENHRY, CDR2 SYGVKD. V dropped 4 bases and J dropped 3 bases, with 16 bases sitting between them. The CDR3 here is CAISAYSGGGYEQYF. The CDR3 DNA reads TGTGCCATCAGTGCCTATTCCGGGGGAGGCTACGAGCAGTACTTC.

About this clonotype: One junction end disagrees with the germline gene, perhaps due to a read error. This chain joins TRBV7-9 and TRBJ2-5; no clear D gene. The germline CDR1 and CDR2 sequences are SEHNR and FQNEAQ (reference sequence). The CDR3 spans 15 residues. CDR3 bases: TGTGCCAGCAGCCCTATCCGCGGATTTGAAGAGACCCGGTACTTC. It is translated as CASSPIRGFEETRYF. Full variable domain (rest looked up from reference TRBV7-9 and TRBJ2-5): DTGVSQNPRHKITKRGQNVTFRCDPISEHNRLYWYRQTLGQGPEFLTYFQNEAQLEKSRLLSDRFSAERPKGSFSTLEIQRTEQGDSAMYLCASSPIRGFEETRYFGPGTRLLVL.

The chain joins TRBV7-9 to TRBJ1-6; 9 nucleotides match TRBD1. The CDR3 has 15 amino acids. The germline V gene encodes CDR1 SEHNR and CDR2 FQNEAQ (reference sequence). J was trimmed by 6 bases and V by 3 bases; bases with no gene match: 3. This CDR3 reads CASSFRDRANSPLHF. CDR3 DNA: TGTGCCAGCAGCTTCCGGGACAGGGCTAATTCACCCCTCCACTTT.

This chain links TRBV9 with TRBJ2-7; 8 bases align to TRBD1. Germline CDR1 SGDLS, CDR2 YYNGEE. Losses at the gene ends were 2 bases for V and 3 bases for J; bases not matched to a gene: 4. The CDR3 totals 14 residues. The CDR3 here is CASSVTGAFYEQYF. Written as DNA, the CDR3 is TGTGCCAGCAGCGTGACAGGGGCTTTCTACGAGCAGTACTTC.

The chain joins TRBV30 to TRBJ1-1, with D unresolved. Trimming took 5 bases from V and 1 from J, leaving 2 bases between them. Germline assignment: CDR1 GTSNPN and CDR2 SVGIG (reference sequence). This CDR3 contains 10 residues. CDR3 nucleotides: TGTGCCTGGGGGAACACTGAAGCTTTCTTT. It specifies CAWGNTEAFF. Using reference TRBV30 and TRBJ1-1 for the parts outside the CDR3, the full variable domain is SQTIHQWPATLVQPVGSPLSLECTVEGTSNPNLYWYRQAAGRGLQLLFYSVGIGQISSEVPQNLSASRPQDRQFILSSKKLLLSDSGFYLCAWGNTEAFFGQGTRLTVV.

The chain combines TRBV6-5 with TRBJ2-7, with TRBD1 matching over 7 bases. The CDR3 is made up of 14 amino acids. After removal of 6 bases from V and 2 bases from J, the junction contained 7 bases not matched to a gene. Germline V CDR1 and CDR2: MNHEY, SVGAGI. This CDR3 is CASSSTGDPYEQYF. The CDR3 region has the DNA TGTGCCAGCAGCTCTACAGGGGACCCCTACGAGCAGTACTTC.

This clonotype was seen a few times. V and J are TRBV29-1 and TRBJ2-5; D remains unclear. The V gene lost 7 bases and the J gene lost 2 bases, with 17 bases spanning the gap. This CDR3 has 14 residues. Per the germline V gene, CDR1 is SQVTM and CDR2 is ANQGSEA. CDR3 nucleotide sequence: TGCAGCGCTGGACCCGCTTTTGGGCAAGAGACCCAGTACTTC. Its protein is CSAGPAFGQETQYF.

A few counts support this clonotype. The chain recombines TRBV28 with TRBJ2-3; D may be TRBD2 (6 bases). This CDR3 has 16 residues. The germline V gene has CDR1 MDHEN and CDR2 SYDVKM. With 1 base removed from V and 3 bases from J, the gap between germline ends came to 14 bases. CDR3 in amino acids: CASSLLGGAGTDTQYF. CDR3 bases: TGTGCCAGCAGTTTATTAGGAGGGGCCGGTACAGATACGCAGTATTTT.

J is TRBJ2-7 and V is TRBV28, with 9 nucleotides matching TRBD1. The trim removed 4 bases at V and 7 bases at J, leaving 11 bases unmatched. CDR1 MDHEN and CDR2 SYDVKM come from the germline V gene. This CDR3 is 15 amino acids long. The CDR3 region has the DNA TGTGCCAGCAGTTCACGGACAGGGGCCTTCCGGGAGCAGTACTTC. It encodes CASSSRTGAFREQYF.

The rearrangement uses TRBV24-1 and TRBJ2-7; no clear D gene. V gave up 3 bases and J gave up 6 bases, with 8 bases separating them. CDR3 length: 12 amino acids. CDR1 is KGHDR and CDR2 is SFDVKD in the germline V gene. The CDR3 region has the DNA TGTGCCACCAGTGATCGAGTTAGCGAGCAGTACTTC. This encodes CATSDRVSEQYF.

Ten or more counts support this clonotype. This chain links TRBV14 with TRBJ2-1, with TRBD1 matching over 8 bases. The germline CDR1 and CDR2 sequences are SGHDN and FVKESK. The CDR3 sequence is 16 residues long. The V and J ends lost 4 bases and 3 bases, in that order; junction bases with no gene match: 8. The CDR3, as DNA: TGTGCCAGCAGCCGCGGTCAGGGGGCACTCTACAATGAGCAGTTCTTC. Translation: CASSRGQGALYNEQFF.

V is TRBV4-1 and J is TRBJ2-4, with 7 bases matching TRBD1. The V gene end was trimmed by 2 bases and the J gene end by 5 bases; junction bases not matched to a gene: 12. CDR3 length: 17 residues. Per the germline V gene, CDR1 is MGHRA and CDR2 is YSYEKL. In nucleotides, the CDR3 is TGCGCCAGCAGCCAATGGGGCGCAGGGGGACGAGAAAACATTCAGTACTTC. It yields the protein CASSQWGAGGRENIQYF.

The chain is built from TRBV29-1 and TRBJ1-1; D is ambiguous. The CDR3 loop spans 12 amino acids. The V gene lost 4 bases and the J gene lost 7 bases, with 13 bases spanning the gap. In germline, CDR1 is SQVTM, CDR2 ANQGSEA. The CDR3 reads CSVGRSGFEAFF. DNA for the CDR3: TGCAGCGTTGGTCGTTCGGGGTTTGAAGCTTTCTTT.

The CDR3 here is CASSRQLGTDYGYTF. CDR3 DNA sequence: TGTGCCAGCAGCCGGCAACTTGGGACAGACTATGGCTACACCTTC. This chain joins TRBV3-1 and TRBJ1-2; 7 nucleotides agree with TRBD1. The CDR3 runs 15 residues. Germline CDR1 is LGHDT and CDR2 is YNNKEL (reference sequence). After removal of 4 bases from V and 3 bases from J, the junction contained 8 bases not matched to a gene.

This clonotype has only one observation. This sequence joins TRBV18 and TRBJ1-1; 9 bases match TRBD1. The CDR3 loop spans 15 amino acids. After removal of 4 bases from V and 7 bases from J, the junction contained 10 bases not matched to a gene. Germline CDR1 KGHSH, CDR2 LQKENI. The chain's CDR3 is CASSLTTGGDSEAFF. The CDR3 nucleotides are TGTGCCAGCTCACTCACGACAGGGGGGGACAGTGAAGCTTTCTTT.

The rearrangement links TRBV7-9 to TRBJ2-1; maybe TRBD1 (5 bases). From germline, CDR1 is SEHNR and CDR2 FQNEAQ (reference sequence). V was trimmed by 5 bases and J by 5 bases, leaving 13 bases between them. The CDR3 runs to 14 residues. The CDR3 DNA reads TGTGCCAGCAGCCAGGAGACAGCAAACAATGAGCAGTTCTTC. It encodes CASSQETANNEQFF. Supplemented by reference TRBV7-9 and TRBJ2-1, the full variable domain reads DTGVSQNPRHKITKRGQNVTFRCDPISEHNRLYWYRQTLGQGPEFLTYFQNEAQLEKSRLLSDRFSAERPKGSFSTLEIQRTEQGDSAMYLCASSQETANNEQFFGPGTRLTVL.

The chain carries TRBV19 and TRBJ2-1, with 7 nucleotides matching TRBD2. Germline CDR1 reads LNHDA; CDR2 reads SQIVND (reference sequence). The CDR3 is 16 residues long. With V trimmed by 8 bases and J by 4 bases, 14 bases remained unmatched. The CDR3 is CASGEGSSPIYNEQFF. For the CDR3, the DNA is TGTGCCAGTGGGGAGGGGTCATCCCCGATTTACAATGAGCAGTTCTTC.

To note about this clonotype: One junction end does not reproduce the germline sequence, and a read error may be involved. The CDR3 reads CAGSHNRRGEAFF. In DNA form, the CDR3 reads TGTGCCGGCAGCCACAATAGGAGAGGTGAAGCTTTCTTT. The chain employs TRBV3-1 and TRBJ1-1; D is undetermined. CDR1 and CDR2 from the germline V gene are LGHDT and YNNKEL (reference sequence). There are 13 residues in the CDR3.

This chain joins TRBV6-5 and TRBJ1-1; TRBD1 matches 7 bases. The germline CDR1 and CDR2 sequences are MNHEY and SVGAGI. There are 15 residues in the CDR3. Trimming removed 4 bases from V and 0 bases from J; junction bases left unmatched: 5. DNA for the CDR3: TGTGCCAGCAGTTCCCAGGGGGTGATGAACACTGAAGCTTTCTTT. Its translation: CASSSQGVMNTEAFF.